The sequence of this T cell receptor beta chain was determined in a study of blood T cell repertoires in COVID-19. The CDR3 sequence is 18 residues long. Trimming cost V 7 bases and J 0 bases, with 21 bases left between them. CDR1 MDHEN and CDR2 SYDVKM come from the germline V gene. Per the authors' pipeline: Estimates of nucleated cell counts were drawn from the amplification of reference gene primers. The repertoire was sequenced with immunoSEQ multiplex PCR; TCRdb's copy has only in-frame clones and lacks some. The V and J calls and clone size come from that table; D and trimming were worked out from the DNA. The table lists under 200,000 clones, approximately 90% of them singletons, with roughly 21% in the top ten.

This chain joins TRBV28 and TRBJ1-4; perhaps TRBD1 as D (5 bases). The specimen sequenced was peripheral blood. This clonotype was obtained from a man aged 60 to 69 with active or convalescent COVID-19. CDR3 loop: CASTLRQGDFATNEKLFF. CDR3 nucleotide sequence: TGTGCCAGCACCCTTCGGCAGGGCGACTTTGCAACTAATGAAAAACTGTTTTTT. The full variable domain, completed using reference TRBV28 and TRBJ1-4, is DVKVTQSSRYLVKRTGEKVFLECVQDMDHENMFWYRQDPGLGLRLIYFSYDVKMKEKGDIPEGYSVSREKKERFSLILESASTNQTSMYLCASTLRQGDFATNEKLFFGSGTQLSVL.